Listed here are 13 T cell receptor beta chains from one sample, sequenced in a study of blood T cell repertoires in COVID-19. Only in-frame clones appear in the TCRdb table, and some are missing; sequencing was by immunoSEQ multiplex PCR. The data hold some 260,000 clones, with roughly 90% observed a single time. The sequencing sample was made of peripheral blood. The receptors were gathered from a human donor in a cohort sampled during active COVID-19.

The chain is built from TRBV9 and TRBJ2-7, with D tentatively TRBD2 (5 bases). Between the trimmed V and J ends, which lost 0 bases and 3 bases, there was a span of 13 bases. Germline values: CDR1 SGDLS, CDR2 YYNGEE. The CDR3 is made up of 15 amino acids. CDR3: CASSVGVTRVYEQYF. In nucleotides, the CDR3 is TGTGCCAGCAGCGTAGGAGTGACGAGGGTCTACGAGCAGTACTTC.

The gene calls are TRBV6-5 and TRBJ1-2, with a weak D call TRBD1 (5 bases). V was cut by 7 bases and J by 8 bases, with 14 bases left in between. Germline CDR1 MNHEY, CDR2 SVGAGI. CDR3 size: 12 residues. Here the CDR3 DNA reads TGTGCCAGCACCCGGGGGGTAGAGGGCTACACCTTC. It specifies CASTRGVEGYTF.

J is TRBJ2-7 and V is TRBV19, with D possibly TRBD1 on 6 matching bases. Germline CDR1 is LNHDA and CDR2 is SQIVND (reference sequence). This CDR3 comprises 15 residues. Trimming shortened V by 6 bases and J by 3 bases, and 18 bases separated the two germline ends. The CDR3 loop is CASSHQGKGVYEQYF. DNA of the CDR3: TGTGCCAGTAGCCATCAGGGAAAGGGGGTCTACGAGCAGTACTTC.

V usage is TRBV12-1 and J usage is TRBJ2-4; whether TRBD2, the table's D call, matches the DNA was not checked. TRBV12-1 is a known pseudogene. The CDR3 extends over 16 amino acids. The DNA of the CDR3 is TGTGCCAGCAGCTTTGCCGGTAGGCGGGCCAAAAACATTCAGTACTTC. It is translated as CASSFAGRRAKNIQYF.

In this sample, this clone turned up once. The chain joins TRBV7-4 to TRBJ2-7; no reliable D call. Trimming removed 7 bases at V and 6 bases at J, with 22 bases between. This CDR3 has 15 residues. CDR1 is SGHVT, CDR2 SQSDAQ, per germline. The CDR3 region has the DNA TGTGCCAGCATCCTAGTCCTAGTATCGTCCGCCGAGCAGTACTTC. It specifies CASILVLVSSAEQYF.

CDR3 amino acids: CASSYRGSNTGELFF. CDR3 in DNA: TGTGCCAGCAGTTACCGCGGGTCGAACACCGGGGAGCTGTTTTTT. The rearrangement links TRBV6-5 to TRBJ2-2; TRBD2 is a possible D gene (5 bases). This CDR3 region has 15 residues. Per germline, CDR1 MNHEY and CDR2 SVGAGI. Trimming took 2 bases from V and 0 from J, leaving 7 bases between them.

The rearrangement uses TRBV6-2 or TRBV6-3 and TRBJ1-1; D perhaps matches TRBD1 (5 bases). The V end was cut by 6 bases, the J end by 5 bases, with 13 bases between. Germline lookup yields CDR1 MNHEY and CDR2 SVGEGT. CDR3 length equals 13 residues. CDR3 amino acids: CASSLGGRTEAFF. CDR3 sequence (DNA): TGTGCCAGCAGCCTGGGGGGAAGAACTGAAGCTTTCTTT.

J is TRBJ1-6 and V is TRBV7-3; no firm D call. The V gene lost 2 bases and the J gene lost 9 bases, with 11 bases spanning the gap. Per the germline V gene, CDR1 is SGHTA and CDR2 is FQGTGA. This CDR3 has 14 residues. The chain's CDR3 is CASSLRYPGSPLHF. Written as DNA, the CDR3 is TGTGCCAGCAGCTTACGATATCCGGGTTCACCCCTCCACTTT.

V usage is TRBV4-1 and J usage is TRBJ1-3; D possibly corresponds to TRBD1 (5 bases). The germline V gene has CDR1 MGHRA and CDR2 YSYEKL. The CDR3 spans 16 residues. V lost 2 bases to trimming and J lost 7 bases, with 18 bases between them. CDR3 loop: CASSQQSRHRSNTIYF. The CDR3, as DNA: TGCGCCAGCAGCCAACAGAGTCGTCACAGGAGTAACACCATATATTTT.

The chain has TRBV7-2 and TRBJ2-1, with 13 bases aligning to TRBD2. Germline loops: CDR1 SGHTA, CDR2 FQGNSA. This CDR3 comprises 17 residues. The trim removed 1 base at V and 8 bases at J, leaving 8 bases unmatched. The CDR3 spells CASSLVGGLAGEDEQFF. The CDR3 DNA sequence: TGTGCCAGCAGCTTAGTGGGAGGACTAGCGGGAGAGGATGAGCAGTTCTTC.

The rearrangement joins TRBV4-3 to TRBJ2-2; 8 bases agree with TRBD2. V lost 0 bases and J lost 0; bases outside the gene matches: 6. This CDR3 comprises 18 residues. Germline loops: CDR1 LGHNA, CDR2 YSLEER. CDR3 residues: CASSQELAGFANTGELFF. The CDR3 DNA reads TGCGCCAGCAGCCAAGAGCTAGCGGGTTTCGCGAACACCGGGGAGCTGTTTTTT.

This chain links TRBV21-1 with TRBJ1-2. TRBV21-1 is tagged as a pseudogene. This CDR3 comprises 12 residues. CDR3 loop: CASSKSLYGYTF. The CDR3 bases are TGTGCCAGCAGCAAATCACTCTATGGCTACACCTTC.

The J gene is TRBJ2-7, the V gene TRBV9; possible D gene TRBD1, 5 bases. The CDR3 is 14 amino acids. The germline CDR1 and CDR2 sequences are SGDLS and YYNGEE. V gave up 4 bases and J gave up 3 bases, with 14 bases separating them. CDR3 loop: CASSIGQIGYEQYF. In DNA form, the CDR3 reads TGTGCCAGCAGCATAGGACAAATTGGCTACGAGCAGTACTTC. Full variable domain (missing parts from reference TRBV9 and TRBJ2-7): DSGVTQTPKHLITATGQRVTLRCSPRSGDLSVYWYQQSLDQGLQFLIQYYNGEERAKGNILERFSAQQFPDLHSELNLSSLELGDSALYFCASSIGQIGYEQYFGPGTRLTVT.